Listed below are T cell receptor beta chains from one sample, sequenced in a study of T cells in Graves' hyperthyroidism and ophthalmopathy. TCRdb recomputed calls from the multiplex PCR reads with MiXCR, one row per CDR3 protein. The profile shows 500,000 to 600,000 distinct CDR3 sequences, 40% to 55% of them singletons. Sequenced sample: peripheral blood or thyroid tissue (not recorded which). The receptors were gathered from an adult woman with Graves' disease, either hyperthyroidism or ophthalmopathy (not recorded which). The CDR3 runs from the conserved cysteine through the conserved F or W. The D gene is left open where the match is weak. The size entry is marked missing in some rows and otherwise reads once, few, many or a size class.

>-|TRBJ2-7|TRBV7-2|many
TGTGCCAGCAGCTTAGTCGAAGGCCCGCAGTACTTC
CASSLVEGPQYF
>-|TRBJ1-2|TRBV20-1|once
TGCAGTGCTAGAGATTTCGACTTC
CSARDFDF
>-|TRBJ1-2|TRBV9|few
TGTGCCAGCAGCGTAGCTACGGGCGCCAGATACGGCTACACCTTC
CASSVATGARYGYTF
>-|TRBJ1-2|TRBV12-3/TRBV12-4|few
TGTGCCAGCAGGCTCAACATCGATGGCTACACCTTC
CASRLNIDGYTF
>-|TRBJ2-7|TRBV10-1|-
TGCGCCAGCAGTGAGTCGGCCTTTCCACCCTACGAGCAGTACTTC
CASSESAFPPYEQYF
>TRBD1|TRBJ2-7|TRBV4-1|many
TGCGCCAGCAGCGTACCTTCCGGGACAGGGAGAGGGGAGCAGTACTTC
CASSVPSGTGRGEQYF
>-|TRBJ1-3|TRBV7-6|-
TGTGCCAGCAGCTCCCGCAGGGCCAACACCATATATTTT
CASSSRRANTIYF
>-|TRBJ1-2|TRBV2|-
TGTGCCAGCAGTGCCTCGGGAAACTATGGCTACACCTTC
CASSASGNYGYTF
>-|TRBJ1-1|TRBV7-2|-
TGTGCCAGCAGCTCTAATACCGGCGTAGTAGGTCGCACTGAAGCTTTCTTT
CASSSNTGVVGRTEAFF
>-|TRBJ2-7|TRBV20-1|-
TGCAGCGTTTTCGGGCAGGGGACGTCCTACGAGCAGTACTTC
CSVFGQGTSYEQYF
>TRBD2|TRBJ2-5|TRBV19|once
TGTGCCAGTAGTATTGGGGGACTAGACGAGACCCAGTACTTC
CASSIGGLDETQYF
>TRBD1|TRBJ1-2|TRBV5-5|-
TGCGCCAGCAGCCGGGGGGACAGGGTGGAAGGCTACACCTTC
CASSRGDRVEGYTF
>-|TRBJ2-6|TRBV6-6|-
TGTGCCAGCAGCTCGCTGAGGGGGAACTCTGGGGCCAACGTCCTGACTTTC
CASSSLRGNSGANVLTF
>-|TRBJ1-6|TRBV7-8|-
TGTGCCAGCAGCCTAGCGGGGGCGAAAAATTCACCCCTCCACTTT
CASSLAGAKNSPLHF
>-|TRBJ1-1|TRBV14|few
TGTGCCAGCAGCCAGTGGCTAGCGGGTGTAGCTTTCTTT
CASSQWLAGVAFF
>TRBD2|TRBJ2-5|TRBV5-1|many
TGCGCCAGCAGCTCCCAGGGACTAGCGGAAGAGACCCAGTACTTC
CASSSQGLAEETQYF
>-|TRBJ1-5|TRBV11-2|-
TGCGCCAGCAGCCAAGGTTTTGGAAATCAGCCCCAGCATTTT
CASSQGFGNQPQHF
>TRBD1|TRBJ2-7|TRBV9|-
TGTGCCAGCAGCGAGTGGGACAGGAACTACGAGCAGTACTTC
CASSEWDRNYEQYF
>-|TRBJ2-7|TRBV4-1|many
TGCGCCAGCAGCCACACGGCACGCTCCTACGAGCAGTACTTC
CASSHTARSYEQYF
>-|TRBJ1-1|TRBV20-1|-
TGCAGTGCTACCCAGGAGAGGGCGGGAGGTGAAGCTTTCTTT
CSATQERAGGEAFF
>-|TRBJ1-1|TRBV12-3/TRBV12-4|-
TGTGCCAGCAGTCCGACTCGGGGACGGGCTGAAGCTTTCTTT
CASSPTRGRAEAFF
>-|TRBJ1-4|TRBV20-1|many
TGCAGTGCTAGTAACCCAACTAATGAAAAACTGTTTTTT
CSASNPTNEKLFF
>-|TRBJ1-1|TRBV5-1|many
TGCGCCAGCAGCTTTAGCGTACTGAACACTGAAGCTTTCTTT
CASSFSVLNTEAFF
>TRBD1|TRBJ2-1|TRBV20-1|-
TGCAGTGCTAGGATCCGGGACAGGTTTCATGAGCAGTTCTTC
CSARIRDRFHEQFF
>-|TRBJ1-3|TRBV5-1|many
TGCGCCAGCAGCTTGGAGGCGAGCTCAGTCTCTGGAAACACCATATATTTT
CASSLEASSVSGNTIYF
>-|TRBJ1-5|TRBV7-9|many
TGTGCCAGCAGCTTATTCGGCGGGCCGGACCAGCCCCAGCATTTT
CASSLFGGPDQPQHF
>-|TRBJ2-5|TRBV7-9|many
TGTGCCAGCAGCTTAGAGTGGCAAGAGACCCAGTACTTC
CASSLEWQETQYF
>TRBD1|TRBJ1-6|TRBV15|many
TGTGCCACCAGCAGATCGACAGGGGGGGATTCACCCCTCCACTTT
CATSRSTGGDSPLHF
>-|TRBJ1-6|TRBV9|-
TGTGCCAGCAGCGTAGGAACGGTAAATTCACCCCTCCACTTT
CASSVGTVNSPLHF
>-|TRBJ1-2|TRBV10-3|-
TGTGCCATCAGTGGGAAGGGGACCTACTATGGCTACACCTTC
CAISGKGTYYGYTF
>-|TRBJ1-2|TRBV6-1|many
TGTGCCAGCAGTGAAGCGCTTAGCTATGGCTACACCTTC
CASSEALSYGYTF
>-|TRBJ2-6|TRBV7-8|-
TGTGCCAGCAGCTTTCAAGAGGACCTGAAAAACGTCCTGACTTTC
CASSFQEDLKNVLTF
>TRBD1|TRBJ2-7|TRBV3-1|few
TGTGCCAGCCGACCTTCGGGACAGGCCTACTACGAGCAGTACTTC
CASRPSGQAYYEQYF
>TRBD2|TRBJ2-7|TRBV29-1|-
TGCAGCGTGAGGGGTACGCGGGAGGATCGCGACGAGCAGTACTTC
CSVRGTREDRDEQYF
>TRBD2|TRBJ2-7|TRBV28|many
TGTGCCAGCAGCCGGACTAGCGGGAACTACGAGCAGTACTTC
CASSRTSGNYEQYF
>-|TRBJ2-6|TRBV6-1|-
TGTGCCCACAGGTTCTCTGGGGCCAACGTCCTGACTTTC
CAHRFSGANVLTF
>-|TRBJ2-5|TRBV10-3|many
TGTGCCATCAGTCCGACAGTCCAAGAGACCCAGTACTTC
CAISPTVQETQYF
>-|TRBJ1-5|TRBV2|few
TGTGCCAGCACCCAGGACGGGGATAGCAATCAGCCCCAGCATTTT
CASTQDGDSNQPQHF